This TCR beta chain was sequenced during a study of T cells in Graves' hyperthyroidism and ophthalmopathy. Turning to this clonotype: Its antigen is still unknown.

The CDR3 is 14 residues long. The germline CDR1 and CDR2 sequences are LGHNA and YSLEER. V gave up 3 bases and J gave up 4 bases, with 9 bases separating them. Broader study findings: Prediction of ophthalmopathy progression came a median roughly 6.4 months pre-onset. Most thyroid clonotypes that were expanded above 0.001 also turned up in blood. Separation of ophthalmopathy from stable hyperthyroidism was achieved by a 13 V-J model.

Lactation, pregnancy, other autoimmune disease or uncontrolled infection led to exclusion of patients. Amplified TCR beta CDR3 regions came from RNA transcripts. HTBI primers were used for first-round RT-PCR of the TCR CDR3. TCRdb redid the calling of the multiplex PCR reads with MiXCR, one entry per CDR3 protein. The sample records under 800,000 distinct CDR3 sequences, approximately 14% being singletons. The sequenced sample consisted of blood. This clonotype was sampled from a woman under 30 with Graves' hyperthyroidism. This chain uses TRBV4-3 with TRBJ2-2, with no clear D. CDR3 bases: TGCGCCAGCAGCCACTCACTTGGCACCGGGGAGCTGTTTTTT. Amino acid sequence: CASSHSLGTGELFF.